The rows below give T cell receptor beta chains drawn from one sample of a study of blood T cell repertoires in COVID-19. Assay: immunoSEQ multiplex PCR; the TCRdb copy retains only in-frame clones and omits some. The sample shows fewer than 300,000 clones, approximately 81% of them seen only once. The source material was peripheral blood. All receptors come from a young woman with acute or convalescent COVID-19. The CDR3 runs from the conserved cysteine through the conserved F or W. A D gene is named only where the DNA matches it firmly. Clone size is shown for a subset of rows, as once, few, many or a class of expanded clone.

j_gene,v_gene,d_gene,len,abundance,CDR3aa,CDR3nt
TRBJ1-6,TRBV28,-,15,-,CASCEAHAYNSPLHF,TGTGCCAGCTGTGAGGCACACGCGTATAATTCACCCCTCCACTTT
TRBJ1-2,TRBV7-9,-,13,-,CASSAPVSSSYTF,TGTGCCAGCAGCGCCCCAGTTTCTTCCTCCTACACCTTC
TRBJ2-3,TRBV11-2,TRBD2,16,-,CASSLDRLAGTDTQYF,TGTGCCAGCAGCTTAGACCGACTAGCGGGGACAGATACGCAGTATTTT
TRBJ2-1,TRBV4-1,-,15,few,CASSHVSGTYNEQFF,TGCGCCAGCAGCCACGTGTCAGGGACCTACAATGAGCAGTTCTTC
TRBJ1-2,TRBV4-3,TRBD1,16,-,CASSQGPGQGYYGYTF,TGCGCCAGCAGCCAAGGACCGGGACAGGGCTACTATGGCTACACCTTC
TRBJ2-5,TRBV7-9,TRBD2,17,-,CASSSGLAGSRQETQYF,TGTGCCAGCAGCTCTGGACTAGCGGGATCGCGCCAAGAGACCCAGTACTTC
TRBJ1-1,TRBV28,-,13,few,CASSSPGKFEAFF,TGTGCCAGCAGTTCCCCAGGAAAGTTTGAAGCTTTCTTT
TRBJ2-1,TRBV5-1,TRBD2,15,-,CASRPGLAGNNEQFF,TGCGCCAGCAGACCGGGACTAGCGGGAAACAATGAGCAGTTCTTC
TRBJ2-7,TRBV4-3,-,16,-,CASSQEGRQGFYEQYF,TGCGCCAGCAGCCAAGAGGGCAGGCAGGGATTCTACGAGCAGTACTTC
TRBJ1-6,TRBV28,-,14,-,CASSLSYYNSPLHF,TGTGCCAGCAGTTTATCTTATTATAATTCACCCCTCCACTTT
TRBJ1-2,TRBV28,TRBD1,15,-,CASSLRRTGDYGYTF,TGTGCCAGCAGCCTTCGACGGACAGGGGACTATGGCTACACCTTC
TRBJ2-1,TRBV4-3,TRBD2,17,-,CASSQPGLAGSYNEQFF,TGCGCCAGCAGCCAACCGGGACTAGCGGGCTCCTACAATGAGCAGTTCTTC
TRBJ2-5,TRBV6-5,TRBD2,14,once,CASSRRLAVETQYF,TGTGCCAGCAGTCGAAGGCTAGCGGTTGAGACCCAGTACTTC
TRBJ2-5,TRBV28,TRBD1,15,-,CASSLNPGGQKTQYF,TGTGCCAGCAGTTTGAATCCAGGGGGCCAGAAGACCCAGTACTTC
TRBJ2-7,TRBV5-8,-,14,-,CASSSPAGEYEQYF,TGTGCCAGCAGCTCCCCCGCAGGGGAATACGAGCAGTACTTC
TRBJ2-7,TRBV6-2/TRBV6-3,-,12,-,CASSVLGYEQYF,TGTGCCAGCAGCGTACTCGGGTACGAGCAGTACTTC
TRBJ2-7,TRBV5-6,-,13,-,CASRWGGSYEQYF,TGTGCCAGCAGGTGGGGCGGCTCCTACGAGCAGTACTTC
TRBJ2-1,TRBV14,-,16,-,CASSLGLEQTGGKQFF,TGTGCCAGCAGCCTGGGACTAGAGCAAACAGGGGGCAAGCAGTTCTTC
TRBJ2-7,TRBV29-1,-,11,-,CSGGTVGEQYF,TGCAGCGGCGGGACAGTGGGCGAGCAGTACTTC
TRBJ1-3,TRBV19,TRBD1,17,-,CASSHTLRGTGGNTIYF,TGTGCCAGTAGTCACACCCTCCGGGGGACAGGAGGAAACACCATATATTTT
TRBJ2-5,TRBV7-6,-,15,-,CASSFTPAYQETQYF,TGTGCCAGCAGCTTTACCCCAGCGTACCAAGAGACCCAGTACTTC
TRBJ2-4,TRBV30,-,17,-,CAWSSSTGRLAKNIQYF,TGTGCCTGGAGCTCCTCGACAGGGAGGCTAGCCAAAAACATTCAGTACTTC
TRBJ1-4,TRBV28,TRBD1,16,-,CASTQAKTGRGEKLFF,TGTGCCAGCACCCAAGCCAAGACAGGGCGGGGTGAAAAACTGTTTTTT
TRBJ1-5,TRBV28,-,14,-,CASSLLSSNQPQHF,TGTGCCAGCAGTTTACTCAGTAGCAATCAGCCCCAGCATTTT
TRBJ1-1,TRBV29-1,-,11,-,CSVIWLTEAFF,TGCAGCGTTATCTGGCTGACTGAAGCTTTCTTT
TRBJ2-3,TRBV30,-,12,-,CAWRRSTDTQYF,TGTGCCTGGAGGCGAAGCACAGATACGCAGTATTTT
TRBJ1-5,TRBV5-1,-,14,-,CASSPGQDNQPQHF,TGCGCCAGCAGCCCGGGACAAGACAATCAGCCCCAGCATTTT
TRBJ1-6,TRBV28,TRBD1,16,-,CASSNGQGTSDSPLHF,TGTGCCAGCAGCAACGGACAGGGGACGTCTGATTCACCCCTCCACTTT
TRBJ2-7,TRBV24-1,-,18,-,CATSDPAPIRSKIYEQYF,TGTGCCACCAGTGACCCCGCCCCAATCCGGAGTAAAATCTACGAGCAGTACTTC
TRBJ1-1,TRBV2,TRBD1,15,-,CASRHVPGQGDEAFF,TGTGCCAGCAGACACGTCCCGGGACAGGGGGATGAAGCTTTCTTT
TRBJ1-1,TRBV4-3,-,14,-,CASSHAGWGTEAFF,TGCGCCAGCAGCCATGCGGGGTGGGGGACTGAAGCTTTCTTT
TRBJ2-1,TRBV19,TRBD1,16,-,CASSTDRDRGIGEQFF,TGTGCCAGTAGTACTGACCGGGACAGGGGTATCGGTGAGCAGTTCTTC
TRBJ2-7,TRBV19,TRBD1,14,-,CASSIGGQGYEQYF,TGTGCCAGTAGTATAGGTGGACAGGGGTACGAGCAGTACTTC
TRBJ2-7,TRBV7-8,-,14,-,CASSYQTSSYEQYF,TGTGCCAGCAGCTACCAGACTAGCTCCTACGAGCAGTACTTC
TRBJ1-5,TRBV10-3,TRBD1,14,-,CAIGTGDSNQPQHF,TGTGCCATCGGGACAGGAGACTCCAATCAGCCCCAGCATTTT
TRBJ2-7,TRBV30,-,13,-,CAWTAASSYEQYF,TGTGCCTGGACCGCCGCGAGCTCCTACGAGCAGTACTTC
TRBJ2-1,TRBV5-1,TRBD2,15,-,CASSGGRAPYNEQFF,TGCGCCAGCAGTGGTGGGAGGGCCCCCTACAATGAGCAGTTCTTC
TRBJ2-7,TRBV28,-,15,once,CASSAGVLSSYEQYF,TGTGCCAGCAGTGCAGGGGTCCTTAGCTCCTACGAGCAGTACTTC
TRBJ1-2,TRBV5-1,-,14,-,CASSFAAETYGYTF,TGCGCCAGCAGCTTCGCAGCGGAAACCTATGGCTACACCTTC
TRBJ1-2,TRBV7-9,-,15,-,CASSLRSQGNYGYTF,TGTGCCAGCAGCTTACGTTCCCAGGGTAACTATGGCTACACCTTC
TRBJ2-5,TRBV7-2,-,13,-,CASSLGPRETQYF,TGTGCCAGCAGCTTAGGACCTAGAGAGACCCAGTACTTC
TRBJ2-2,TRBV4-3,-,14,-,CASSQERDTGELFF,TGCGCCAGCAGCCAAGAACGGGACACCGGGGAGCTGTTTTTT
TRBJ2-7,TRBV28,TRBD1,16,-,CASSLSPGQGVYEQYF,TGTGCCAGCAGTTTATCACCGGGACAGGGAGTCTACGAGCAGTACTTC
TRBJ1-1,TRBV25-1,TRBD1,14,-,CASSARDRVNEAFF,TGTGCCAGCAGTGCAAGGGACAGGGTTAATGAAGCTTTCTTT
TRBJ2-7,TRBV7-2,TRBD2,15,few,CASSLAASGAYEQYF,TGTGCCAGCAGCTTAGCGGCTAGCGGCGCCTACGAGCAGTACTTC
TRBJ2-1,TRBV6-5,TRBD2,16,-,CASSYGRGYSGNEQFF,TGTGCCAGCAGTTACGGGAGGGGATATTCTGGCAATGAGCAGTTCTTC
TRBJ2-1,TRBV6-5,TRBD1,15,-,CASIPPGTGFHEQFF,TGTGCCAGCATCCCACCCGGGACAGGGTTCCATGAGCAGTTCTTC
TRBJ1-4,TRBV6-1,-,15,few,CASSESGSPGEKLFF,TGTGCCAGCAGTGAGTCGGGGTCCCCGGGAGAAAAACTGTTTTTT
TRBJ1-3,TRBV3-1/TRBV3-2,-,19,-,CASSQLSFWVGSSGNTIYF,TGTGCCAGCAGCCAACTGTCTTTCTGGGTGGGCTCCTCTGGAAACACCATATATTTT
TRBJ2-1,TRBV4-3,-,16,-,CASSQDGTDSYNEQFF,TGCGCCAGCAGCCAAGATGGGACTGACTCCTACAATGAGCAGTTCTTC